The clone carrying this T cell receptor beta chain has at least ten counts. What it binds is unknown. The read terminates 3 residues ahead of where the CDR3 ends, so the germline J gene completes it. TCRdb's table, derived via immunoSEQ multiplex PCR, lists solely in-frame clones and lacks some. This set yields some 64,000 clones and no singletons; the top ten hold less than 2%. The data were taken from a study of T cell clonality in common variable immunodeficiency. Whole-study findings and limits: CVID subjects showed higher TCRbeta clonality than healthy controls. Fewer deletions and N-nucleotide insertions were reportedly seen in common variable immunodeficiency TCR beta sequences. Authors noted CVID clonality's cause needs subpopulation repertoire sequencing. CVID subjects shared fewer TCRbeta clones than healthy controls did.

The CDR3 contains 15 residues. Trimming took 5 bases from V and 1 from J, leaving 14 bases between them. The germline gives CDR1 LNHDA, CDR2 SQIVND (reference sequence). This TCR derives from a person aged 18 to 75 in good health. Sequenced: peripheral blood mononuclear cells. This chain uses TRBV19 with TRBJ1-2; TRBD1 is a possible D gene (6 bases). Partial CDR3 DNA: TGTGCCAGTAGTGAAAACAGGGTTCTTAACTATGGC. Translating it yields CASSENRVLNYG. The full CDR3 protein is CASSENRVLNYGYTF.